Listed here are 15 T cell receptor beta chains from one sample, sequenced in a study of T cell responses to AZD1222 COVID-19 vaccine (dated by TCRdb to the early 2020s). Libraries were made using the immunoSEQ multiplex PCR assay. TCRdb's version of the immuneACCESS table is confined to in-frame rearrangements and falls short of the full clone set. An unresolved V gene accounts for under half of the shortfall where checked; the remainder is of unknown origin. This sample holds approximately 110,000 clones; around 85% were observed only once. The ten largest clones represent roughly 6.2% of the sample. What this sample's time point label stands for: baseline before first vaccination. Material: peripheral blood, obtained on day 0 of AZD1222 vaccination. All receptors derive from an adult in good health.

The V call is TRBV19, the J call TRBJ1-2, with D possibly matching TRBD1 (5 bases). V lost 1 base, J lost 3 bases, and 6 bases lay in between. CDR1 LNHDA and CDR2 SQIVND come from the germline V gene (reference sequence). This CDR3 is built from 13 residues. CDR3: CASSIGQYYGYTF. As DNA, the CDR3 is TGTGCCAGTAGTATAGGACAGTACTATGGCTACACCTTC.

The chain employs TRBV6-1 and TRBJ2-7; weak D call: TRBD1 (6 bases). V was clipped by 3 bases and J by 2 bases, with 14 bases between them. Germline V gene sequence: CDR1 MNHNS, CDR2 SASEGT. There are 15 residues in the CDR3. The CDR3 reads CASSDLTGTAYEQYF. CDR3 nucleotides: TGTGCCAGCAGTGATCTGACAGGCACCGCCTACGAGCAGTACTTC.

The chain links TRBV6-5 to TRBJ1-4; no clear D. This CDR3 comprises 15 residues. Trimming took 5 bases from V and 3 from J, leaving 13 bases between them. Germline CDR1 is MNHEY and CDR2 is SVGAGI. The CDR3 nucleotides read TGTGCCAGCAGTCCGCTCCAACGCTCTAATGAAAAACTGTTTTTT. Protein product: CASSPLQRSNEKLFF.

V and J are TRBV10-3 and TRBJ2-3; a possible D gene is TRBD2 (5 bases). Germline assignment: CDR1 ENHRY and CDR2 SYGVKD. This CDR3 contains 15 residues. V was shortened by 2 bases and J by 0 bases, with 9 bases between the two germline ends. CDR3 loop: CAISEVATSTDTQYF. The CDR3 region has the DNA TGTGCCATCAGTGAGGTAGCGACGAGCACAGATACGCAGTATTTT.

The rearrangement joins TRBV4-2 to TRBJ2-1, with D hard to call. This CDR3 has 17 amino acids. V gave up 3 bases and J gave up 0 bases, with 15 bases separating them. Germline CDR1 LGHNA, CDR2 YNFKEQ. CDR3 in DNA: TGTGCCAGCAGCCAGAACTTTAGGGCAAGCTCCTACAATGAGCAGTTCTTC. This codes for CASSQNFRASSYNEQFF.

The chain links TRBV5-5 to TRBJ1-5; D is undetermined. Deletions cut 0 bases from V and 5 bases from J, with 12 bases between. The CDR3 covers 15 residues. Per the germline V gene, CDR1 is SGHKS and CDR2 is YYEKEE (reference sequence). The CDR3 sequence: CASSLAAEWHQPQHF. The CDR3 bases are TGTGCCAGCAGCTTGGCGGCAGAATGGCATCAGCCCCAGCATTTT.

V and J are TRBV6-5 and TRBJ1-1; D unclear. With 8 bases removed from V and 7 bases from J, the gap between germline ends came to 11 bases. The CDR3 sequence is 11 residues long. CDR1 and CDR2 (germline): MNHEY, SVGAGI. The CDR3 region is CASLSLHEAFF. The CDR3 DNA reads as TGTGCCAGCCTGTCCCTCCATGAAGCTTTCTTT.

The chain joins TRBV14 to TRBJ2-7, with 7 nucleotides matching TRBD1. J lost 3 bases, V lost 1 base, and 9 bases had no gene match. The CDR3 runs to 16 residues. Germline V gives CDR1 SGHDN, CDR2 FVKESK. The CDR3 loop reads CASSQADRVINYEQYF. In nucleotides, the CDR3 is TGTGCCAGCAGCCAAGCTGACAGGGTGATTAACTACGAGCAGTACTTC.

This chain links TRBV11-2 with TRBJ1-6; TRBD1 aligns across 7 bases. The CDR3 covers 17 residues. Germline V CDR1 and CDR2: SGHAT, FQNNGV. Unmatched junction bases numbered 11, after V lost 1 base and J lost 8 bases. The CDR3: CASSLVVTQGRDSPLHF. The CDR3 DNA sequence: TGTGCCAGCAGCTTAGTAGTGACACAGGGGCGGGATTCACCCCTCCACTTT.

The V and J genes are TRBV9 and TRBJ2-7; D might be TRBD1 (5 bases). CDR1 SGDLS and CDR2 YYNGEE come from the germline V gene. Trimming pared 0 bases from V and 0 bases from J, leaving 10 bases between. This CDR3 has 15 residues. The CDR3, as DNA: TGTGCCAGCAGCGTAGAGGGAAGGGGCTCCTACGAGCAGTACTTC. It specifies CASSVEGRGSYEQYF.

The V and J genes are TRBV7-9 and TRBJ2-7, with 7 bases fitting TRBD2. The germline V gene has CDR1 SEHNR and CDR2 FQNEAQ (reference sequence). The CDR3 has 17 amino acids. V shed 5 bases, J shed 4 bases, and the junction held 17 bases outside the gene matches. This CDR3 is CASSPPGWEGGDYEQYF. CDR3 DNA: TGTGCCAGCAGCCCGCCAGGTTGGGAGGGCGGGGATTACGAGCAGTACTTC.

The V gene is TRBV5-1, the J gene TRBJ1-1, with D maybe TRBD1 (6 bases). Germline CDR1 is SGHRS and CDR2 is YFSETQ. Trimming took off 0 bases at V and 0 bases at J, with 9 bases between the two ends. The CDR3 spans 15 residues. CDR3 residues: CASSLVGGLNTEAFF. As DNA, the CDR3 is TGCGCCAGCAGCTTGGTCGGGGGGCTGAACACTGAAGCTTTCTTT.

The chain has TRBV18 and TRBJ2-3; 11 bases are shared with TRBD2. The ends lost 4 bases at V and 4 bases at J; junction bases unmatched: 10. Germline loops: CDR1 KGHSH, CDR2 LQKENI. The CDR3 has 17 amino acids. This chain's CDR3 is CASSRARGLAVSDTQYF. The CDR3 DNA reads as TGTGCCAGCTCACGAGCCCGGGGACTAGCGGTGTCAGATACGCAGTATTTT.

V is TRBV6-5 and J is TRBJ1-4, with unresolved D. In germline, CDR1 is MNHEY, CDR2 SVGAGI. The V end lost 6 bases, the J end lost 8 bases, and 16 bases lay between the germline ends. The length of the CDR3 is 14 residues. In DNA form, the CDR3 reads TGTGCCAGCAGCTATTCAAGGAGGAGGGAAAAACTGTTTTTT. Amino acid sequence: CASSYSRRREKLFF.

V and J are TRBV2 and TRBJ2-7; D is tentatively TRBD1 or TRBD2 (6 bases each). The CDR3 has 15 amino acids. Trimming stripped 7 bases from V and 0 bases from J, with 16 bases between. Germline CDR1 SNHLY, CDR2 FYNNEI. The CDR3 DNA reads TGTGCCAGCAAATATCCCGGGGGCGTCTCCTACGAGCAGTACTTC. This translates into CASKYPGGVSYEQYF.